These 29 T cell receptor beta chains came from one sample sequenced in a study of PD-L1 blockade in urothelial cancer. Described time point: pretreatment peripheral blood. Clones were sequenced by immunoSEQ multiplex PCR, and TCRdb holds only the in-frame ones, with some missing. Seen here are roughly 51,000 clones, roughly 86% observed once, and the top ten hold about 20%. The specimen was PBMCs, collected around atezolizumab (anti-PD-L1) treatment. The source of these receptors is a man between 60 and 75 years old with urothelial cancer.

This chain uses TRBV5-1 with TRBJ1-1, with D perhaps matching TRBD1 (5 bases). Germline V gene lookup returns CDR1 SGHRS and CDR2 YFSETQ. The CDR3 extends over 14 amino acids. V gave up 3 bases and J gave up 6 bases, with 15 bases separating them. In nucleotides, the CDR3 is TGCGCCAGCAGCTGGGCGACGGCAGGGTCTGAAGCTTTCTTT. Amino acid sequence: CASSWATAGSEAFF. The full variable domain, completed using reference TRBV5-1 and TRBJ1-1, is KAGVTQTPRYLIKTRGQQVTLSCSPISGHRSVSWYQQTPGQGLQFLFEYFSETQRNKGNFPGRFSGRQFSNSRSEMNVSTLELGDSALYLCASSWATAGSEAFFGQGTRLTVV.

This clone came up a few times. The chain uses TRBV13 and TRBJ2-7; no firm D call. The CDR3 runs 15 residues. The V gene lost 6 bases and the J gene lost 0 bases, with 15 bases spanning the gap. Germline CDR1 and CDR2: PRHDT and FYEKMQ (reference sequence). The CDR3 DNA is TGTGCCAGCAGTTTACGGAGAGTAGGCTCCTACGAGCAGTACTTC. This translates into CASSLRRVGSYEQYF.

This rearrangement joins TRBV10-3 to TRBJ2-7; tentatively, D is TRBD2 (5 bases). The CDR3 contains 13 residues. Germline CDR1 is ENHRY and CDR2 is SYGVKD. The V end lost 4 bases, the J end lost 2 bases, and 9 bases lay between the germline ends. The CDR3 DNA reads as TGTGCCATCAGTGCCGGGGTTCCCTACGAGCAGTACTTC. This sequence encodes CAISAGVPYEQYF.

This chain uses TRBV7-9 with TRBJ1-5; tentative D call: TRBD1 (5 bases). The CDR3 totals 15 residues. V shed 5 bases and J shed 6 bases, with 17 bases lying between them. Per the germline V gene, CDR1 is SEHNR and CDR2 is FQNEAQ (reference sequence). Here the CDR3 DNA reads TGTGCCAGCAGCCGAGGCGGGGGGGGAGGTCAGCCCCAGCATTTT. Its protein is CASSRGGGGGQPQHF. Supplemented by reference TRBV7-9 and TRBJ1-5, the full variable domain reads DTGVSQNPRHKITKRGQNVTFRCDPISEHNRLYWYRQTLGQGPEFLTYFQNEAQLEKSRLLSDRFSAERPKGSFSTLEIQRTEQGDSAMYLCASSRGGGGGQPQHFGDGTRLSIL.

CDR3 residues: CASTDRLANQPQHF. The DNA of the CDR3 is TGTGCCAGCACGGACAGGTTAGCCAATCAGCCCCAGCATTTT. This rearrangement joins TRBV2 to TRBJ1-5, with 7 bases lining up with TRBD1. The CDR3 is made up of 14 amino acids. J was trimmed by 3 bases and V by 7 bases; bases with no gene match: 6. CDR1 is SNHLY and CDR2 is FYNNEI in the germline V gene.

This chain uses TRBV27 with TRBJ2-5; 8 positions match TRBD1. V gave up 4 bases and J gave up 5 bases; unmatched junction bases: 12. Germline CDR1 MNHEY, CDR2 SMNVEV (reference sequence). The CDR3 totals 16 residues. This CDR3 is CASSYKLRGLGETQYF. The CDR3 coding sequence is TGTGCCAGCAGTTATAAACTCAGGGGGCTCGGTGAGACCCAGTACTTC.

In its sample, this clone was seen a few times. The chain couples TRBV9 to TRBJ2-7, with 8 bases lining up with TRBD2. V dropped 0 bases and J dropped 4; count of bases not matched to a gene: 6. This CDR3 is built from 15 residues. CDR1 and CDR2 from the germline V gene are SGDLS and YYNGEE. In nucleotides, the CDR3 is TGTGCCAGCAGCGTAGCTTCCAGCGGGGGATACGAGCAGTACTTC. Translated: CASSVASSGGYEQYF.

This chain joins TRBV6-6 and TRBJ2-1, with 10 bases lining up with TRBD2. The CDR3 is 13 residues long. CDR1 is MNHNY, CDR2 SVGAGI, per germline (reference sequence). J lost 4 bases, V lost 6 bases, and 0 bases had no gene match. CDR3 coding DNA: TGTGCCAGCAGGACTAGCGGGTACAATGAGCAGTTCTTC. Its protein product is CASRTSGYNEQFF.

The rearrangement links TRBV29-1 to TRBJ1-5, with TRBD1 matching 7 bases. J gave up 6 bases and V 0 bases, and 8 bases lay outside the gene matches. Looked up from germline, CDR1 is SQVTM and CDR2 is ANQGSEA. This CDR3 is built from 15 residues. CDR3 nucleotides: TGCAGCGTTGAAGACCTTCGACAGGGTGGTCAGCCCCAGCATTTT. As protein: CSVEDLRQGGQPQHF.

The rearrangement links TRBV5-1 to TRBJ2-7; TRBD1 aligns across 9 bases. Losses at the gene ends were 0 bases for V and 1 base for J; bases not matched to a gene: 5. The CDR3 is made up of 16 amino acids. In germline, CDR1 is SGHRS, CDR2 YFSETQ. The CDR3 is CASSLGWDRASYEQYF. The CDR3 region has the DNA TGCGCCAGCAGCTTGGGATGGGACAGGGCATCCTACGAGCAGTACTTC.

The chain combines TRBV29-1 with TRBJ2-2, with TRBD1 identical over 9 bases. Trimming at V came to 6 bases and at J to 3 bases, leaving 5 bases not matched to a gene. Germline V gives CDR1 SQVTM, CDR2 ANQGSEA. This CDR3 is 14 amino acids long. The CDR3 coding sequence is TGCAGCGTACGGCGACAGGGGGACACCGGGGAGCTGTTTTTT. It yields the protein CSVRRQGDTGELFF.

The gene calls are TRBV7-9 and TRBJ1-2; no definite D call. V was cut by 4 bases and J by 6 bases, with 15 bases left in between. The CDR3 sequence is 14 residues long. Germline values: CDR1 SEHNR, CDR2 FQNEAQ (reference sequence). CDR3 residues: CASSSRGRPHGYTF. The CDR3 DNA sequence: TGTGCCAGCAGCTCCCGCGGCAGACCCCATGGCTACACCTTC.

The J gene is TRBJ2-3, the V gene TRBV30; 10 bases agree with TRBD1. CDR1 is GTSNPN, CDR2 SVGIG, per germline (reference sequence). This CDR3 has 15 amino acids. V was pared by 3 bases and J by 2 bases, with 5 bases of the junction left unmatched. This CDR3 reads CAWSAGTGDTDTQYF. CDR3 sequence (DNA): TGTGCCTGGAGCGCCGGGACAGGGGACACAGATACGCAGTATTTT.

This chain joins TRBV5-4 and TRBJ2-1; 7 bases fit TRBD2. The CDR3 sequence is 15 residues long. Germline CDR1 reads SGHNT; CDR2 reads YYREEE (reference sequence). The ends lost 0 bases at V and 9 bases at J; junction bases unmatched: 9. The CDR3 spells CASSLGGLRNLEQFF. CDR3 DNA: TGTGCCAGCAGCTTGGGGGGACTACGGAACCTTGAGCAGTTCTTC.

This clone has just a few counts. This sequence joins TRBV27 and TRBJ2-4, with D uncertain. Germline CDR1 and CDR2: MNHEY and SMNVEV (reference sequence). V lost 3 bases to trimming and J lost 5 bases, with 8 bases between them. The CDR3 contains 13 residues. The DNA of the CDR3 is TGTGCCAGCAGTTTTGGGCAGGAAAACATTCAGTACTTC. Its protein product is CASSFGQENIQYF.

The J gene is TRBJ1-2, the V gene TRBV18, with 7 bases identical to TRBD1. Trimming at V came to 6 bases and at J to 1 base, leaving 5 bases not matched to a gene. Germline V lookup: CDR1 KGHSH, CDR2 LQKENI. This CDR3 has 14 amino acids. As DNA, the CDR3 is TGTGCCAGCTCTCGGGACAGCCTTAACTATGGCTACACCTTC. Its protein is CASSRDSLNYGYTF.

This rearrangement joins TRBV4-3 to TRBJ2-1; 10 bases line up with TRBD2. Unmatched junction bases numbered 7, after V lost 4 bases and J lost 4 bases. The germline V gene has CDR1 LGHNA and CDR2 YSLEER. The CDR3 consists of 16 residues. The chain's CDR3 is CASSRSTSGEYNEQFF. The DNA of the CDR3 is TGCGCCAGCAGCCGGAGCACTAGCGGGGAATACAATGAGCAGTTCTTC.

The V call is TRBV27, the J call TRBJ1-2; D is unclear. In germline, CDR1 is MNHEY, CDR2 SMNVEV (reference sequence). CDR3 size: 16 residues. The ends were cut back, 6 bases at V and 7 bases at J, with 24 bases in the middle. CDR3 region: CASSKEVGGFVTGYTF. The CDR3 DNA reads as TGTGCCAGCAGCAAAGAGGTAGGCGGTTTCGTGACTGGCTACACCTTC.

As DNA, the CDR3 is TGTGTCGAGAGGGAAGTTCGCACCGGGGAGCTGTTTTTT. Its protein is CVEREVRTGELFF. The chain couples TRBV19 to TRBJ2-2, with D maybe TRBD2 (5 bases). The CDR3 has 13 amino acids. The V gene's germline CDR1 is LNHDA and CDR2 SQIVND (reference sequence).

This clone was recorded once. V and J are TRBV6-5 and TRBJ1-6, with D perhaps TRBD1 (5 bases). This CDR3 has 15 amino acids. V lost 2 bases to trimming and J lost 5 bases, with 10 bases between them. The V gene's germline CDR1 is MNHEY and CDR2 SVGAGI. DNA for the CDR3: TGTGCCAGCAGTTACGAGACAGTTGATAATTCACCCCTCCACTTT. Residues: CASSYETVDNSPLHF.

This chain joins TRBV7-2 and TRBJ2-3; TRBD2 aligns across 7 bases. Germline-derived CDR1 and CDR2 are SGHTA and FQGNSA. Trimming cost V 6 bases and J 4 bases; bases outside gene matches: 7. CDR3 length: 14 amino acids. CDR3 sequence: CASSSGLVPDTQYF. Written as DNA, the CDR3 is TGTGCCAGCAGTTCCGGACTAGTTCCAGATACGCAGTATTTT.

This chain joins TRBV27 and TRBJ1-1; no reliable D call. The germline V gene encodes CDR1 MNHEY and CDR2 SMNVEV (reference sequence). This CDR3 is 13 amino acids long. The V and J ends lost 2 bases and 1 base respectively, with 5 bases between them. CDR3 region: CASSLEPNTEAFF. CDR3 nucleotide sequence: TGTGCCAGCAGTTTAGAGCCGAACACTGAAGCTTTCTTT.

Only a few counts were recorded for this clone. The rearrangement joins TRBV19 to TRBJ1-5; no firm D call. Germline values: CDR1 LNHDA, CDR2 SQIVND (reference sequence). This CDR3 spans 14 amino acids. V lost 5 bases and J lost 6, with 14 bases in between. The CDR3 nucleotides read TGTGCCAGTAGTCGCAAGCCCGGGAGTCAGCCCCAGCATTTT. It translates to CASSRKPGSQPQHF. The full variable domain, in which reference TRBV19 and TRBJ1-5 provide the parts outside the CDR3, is DGGITQSPKYLFRKEGQNVTLSCEQNLNHDAMYWYRQDPGQGLRLIYYSQIVNDFQKGDIAEGYSVSREKKESFPLTVTSAQKNPTAFYLCASSRKPGSQPQHFGDGTRLSIL.

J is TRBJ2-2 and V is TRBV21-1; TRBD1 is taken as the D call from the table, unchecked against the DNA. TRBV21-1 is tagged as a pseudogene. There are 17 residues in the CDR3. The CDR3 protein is CASSPRMGQGPTGELFF. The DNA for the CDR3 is TGTGCCAGCAGCCCAAGGATGGGACAGGGTCCCACCGGGGAGCTGTTTTTT.

The CDR3 is CASGLVGRGRRGYTF. In DNA, the CDR3 is TGTGCTAGTGGTTTGGTAGGCAGGGGTCGGCGCGGCTACACCTTC. The V and J genes are TRBV12-5 and TRBJ1-2, with a tentative D call TRBD1 (6 bases). Germline loops: CDR1 LGHNT, CDR2 FRNRAP. This CDR3 has 15 amino acids. V was trimmed by 0 bases and J by 8 bases, leaving 16 bases between them.

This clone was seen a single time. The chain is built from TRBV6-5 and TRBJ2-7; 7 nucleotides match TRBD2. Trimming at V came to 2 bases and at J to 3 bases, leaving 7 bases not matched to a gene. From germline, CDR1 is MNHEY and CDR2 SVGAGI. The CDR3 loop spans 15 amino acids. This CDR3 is CASSYRPAGNYEQYF. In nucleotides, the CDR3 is TGTGCCAGCAGTTACCGGCCAGCGGGGAACTACGAGCAGTACTTC.

The CDR3 here is CSVQETGGEGYTF. The CDR3 DNA reads as TGCAGCGTCCAGGAGACAGGGGGAGAAGGCTACACCTTC. The chain carries TRBV29-1 and TRBJ1-2; the match to TRBD1 covers 9 bases. The CDR3 consists of 13 residues. V trimming: 6 bases; J trimming: 8 bases; junction bases outside the gene matches: 10. The germline V gene encodes CDR1 SQVTM and CDR2 ANQGSEA.

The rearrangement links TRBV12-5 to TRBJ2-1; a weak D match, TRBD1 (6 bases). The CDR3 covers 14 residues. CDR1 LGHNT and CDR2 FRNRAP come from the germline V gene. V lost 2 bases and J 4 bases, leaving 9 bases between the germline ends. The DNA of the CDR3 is TGTGCTAGTGGTTTGTGGACAGCGTACAATGAGCAGTTCTTC. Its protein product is CASGLWTAYNEQFF.

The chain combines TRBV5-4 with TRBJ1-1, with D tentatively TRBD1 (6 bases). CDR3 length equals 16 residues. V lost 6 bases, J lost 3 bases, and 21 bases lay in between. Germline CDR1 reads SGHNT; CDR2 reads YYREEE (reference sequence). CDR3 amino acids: CASTTGTRAGDTEAFF. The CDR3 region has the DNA TGTGCCAGCACCACGGGGACCAGGGCAGGGGACACTGAAGCTTTCTTT.